Below are 13 T cell receptor beta chains sequenced from a single sample in a study of cytomegalovirus exposure and HLA in healthy donors. Only in-frame clones appear in the TCRdb table, and some are missing; sequencing was by immunoSEQ multiplex PCR. The data contain hundreds of thousands of clones, 75% to 90% of them singletons. The source material was PBMCs. These receptors were collected from a woman aged 25-40 years in good health and CMV-seropositive.

The chain recombines TRBV7-3 with TRBJ2-3, with TRBD1 as a possible D gene (6 bases). The V gene lost 5 bases and the J gene lost 1 base, with 13 bases spanning the gap. The germline gives CDR1 SGHTA, CDR2 FQGTGA. The CDR3 sequence is 15 residues long. The CDR3 nucleotides are TGTGCCAGCAGCCCCATGGGGGCGGGCACAGATACGCAGTATTTT. It translates to CASSPMGAGTDTQYF.

J is TRBJ2-1 and V is TRBV12-5; 8 positions agree with TRBD2. The CDR3 totals 14 residues. From germline, CDR1 is LGHNT and CDR2 FRNRAP. V lost 6 bases, J lost 3 bases, and 4 bases stayed unmatched. In DNA, the CDR3 is TGTGCTAGTGGAGCCGGGACTAGCTACAATGAGCAGTTCTTC. It translates to CASGAGTSYNEQFF.

The rearrangement joins TRBV7-6 to TRBJ1-5; maybe TRBD1 (6 bases). Trimming pared 1 base from V and 5 bases from J, leaving 15 bases between. Germline CDR1 and CDR2: SGHVS and FNYEAQ. This CDR3 contains 16 residues. This CDR3 reads CASSLGYRDEDQPQHF. CDR3 nucleotide sequence: TGTGCCAGCAGCTTAGGTTACAGGGATGAAGATCAGCCCCAGCATTTT.

This clone was observed once. This chain links TRBV5-5 with TRBJ2-1; D perhaps matches TRBD2 (6 bases). CDR1 SGHKS and CDR2 YYEKEE come from the germline V gene (reference sequence). CDR3 length: 16 residues. V lost 0 bases, J lost 3 bases, and 13 bases lay in between. The CDR3 DNA sequence: TGTGCCAGCAGCTTGGCCGTAGGGAGGAACTACAATGAGCAGTTCTTC. It yields the protein CASSLAVGRNYNEQFF.

A few counts support this clone. The chain employs TRBV2 and TRBJ1-1, with a weak D call TRBD1 (5 bases). Germline V gene data show CDR1 as SNHLY and CDR2 as FYNNEI. Trimming took 11 bases from V and 5 from J, leaving 15 bases between them. This CDR3 is built from 12 residues. In DNA form, the CDR3 reads TGTGCCCCTCCGGGGGAGAGGACTGAAGCTTTCTTT. This encodes CAPPGERTEAFF. The entire variable domain, with the rest obtained from reference TRBV2 and TRBJ1-1, is as follows: EPEVTQTPSHQVTQMGQEVILRCVPISNHLYFYWYRQILGQKVEFLVSFYNNEISEKSEIFDDQFSVERPDGSNFTLKIRSTKLEDSAMYFCAPPGERTEAFFGQGTRLTVV.

The genes are TRBV7-3 and TRBJ2-1, with a possible D match to TRBD2 (6 bases). Germline V gives CDR1 SGHTA, CDR2 FQGTGA. The CDR3 has 13 residues. V lost 4 bases and J lost 9, with 13 bases in between. CDR3 sequence: CASSSTEGSEQFF. Here the CDR3 DNA reads TGTGCCAGCAGCTCGACGGAGGGTAGTGAGCAGTTCTTC.

The chain is built from TRBV6-1 and TRBJ2-5, with D perhaps TRBD2 (6 bases). V dropped 2 bases and J dropped 2 bases, with 15 bases sitting between them. Germline CDR1 reads MNHNS; CDR2 reads SASEGT. The CDR3 spans 16 residues. The CDR3 sequence is CASSEFGGDGQETQYF. DNA of the CDR3: TGTGCCAGCAGTGAATTCGGGGGAGATGGACAAGAGACCCAGTACTTC.

The chain has TRBV11-1 and TRBJ2-1; 8 nucleotides line up with TRBD2. The CDR3 totals 17 residues. Germline V gene lookup returns CDR1 SGHAT and CDR2 FQDESV (reference sequence). The trim removed 1 base at V and 10 bases at J, leaving 15 bases unmatched. The CDR3 loop is CASSLVVLGSGRGEQFF. CDR3 DNA: TGTGCCAGCAGCTTAGTCGTTTTGGGGAGCGGGAGAGGGGAGCAGTTCTTC. The full variable domain, its missing parts supplied by reference TRBV11-1 and TRBJ2-1, is EAEVAQSPRYKITEKSQAVAFWCDPISGHATLYWYRQILGQGPELLVQFQDESVVDDSQLPKDRFSAERLKGVDSTLKIQPAELGDSAMYLCASSLVVLGSGRGEQFFGPGTRLTVL.

The chain links TRBV27 to TRBJ1-1; D gene ambiguous. Germline V gives CDR1 MNHEY, CDR2 SMNVEV (reference sequence). This CDR3 has 13 amino acids. Deletions cut 3 bases from V and 3 bases from J, with 8 bases between. CDR3 residues: CASSFGLDTEAFF. The CDR3 bases are TGTGCCAGCAGTTTTGGTTTGGACACTGAAGCTTTCTTT.

The table lists this clone with a count of one. The chain is built from TRBV13 and TRBJ2-7, with a weak D call TRBD1 (5 bases). Trimming stripped 5 bases from V and 5 bases from J, with 10 bases between. CDR1 is PRHDT and CDR2 is FYEKMQ in the germline V gene (reference sequence). The CDR3 is 12 amino acids. DNA of the CDR3: TGTGCCAGCAGCGCAGGGTCCAACGAGCAGTACTTC. The encoded protein is CASSAGSNEQYF.

The chain couples TRBV19 to TRBJ2-7; D ambiguous. Germline V gives CDR1 LNHDA, CDR2 SQIVND (reference sequence). V was trimmed by 10 bases and J by 5 bases, leaving 21 bases between them. The CDR3 spans 14 residues. DNA for the CDR3: TGTGCCACTCAATCCATACAGAACCCCCACGAGCAGTACTTC. It codes for CATQSIQNPHEQYF.

This sequence joins TRBV6-5 and TRBJ2-1, with unresolved D. The CDR3 runs 12 residues. CDR1 is MNHEY and CDR2 is SVGAGI in the germline V gene. The V end lost 7 bases, the J end lost 2 bases, and 6 bases lay between the germline ends. The DNA of the CDR3 is TGTGCCAGCATAGGGCCCTACAATGAGCAGTTCTTC. Protein product: CASIGPYNEQFF.

The chain has TRBV6-5 and TRBJ2-1, with D uncertain. The germline gives CDR1 MNHEY, CDR2 SVGAGI. This CDR3 has 14 amino acids. Trimming stripped 0 bases from V and 6 bases from J, with 9 bases between. CDR3 protein: CASSYSASLNEQFF. The CDR3 DNA sequence: TGTGCCAGCAGTTACTCGGCTAGTCTCAATGAGCAGTTCTTC.